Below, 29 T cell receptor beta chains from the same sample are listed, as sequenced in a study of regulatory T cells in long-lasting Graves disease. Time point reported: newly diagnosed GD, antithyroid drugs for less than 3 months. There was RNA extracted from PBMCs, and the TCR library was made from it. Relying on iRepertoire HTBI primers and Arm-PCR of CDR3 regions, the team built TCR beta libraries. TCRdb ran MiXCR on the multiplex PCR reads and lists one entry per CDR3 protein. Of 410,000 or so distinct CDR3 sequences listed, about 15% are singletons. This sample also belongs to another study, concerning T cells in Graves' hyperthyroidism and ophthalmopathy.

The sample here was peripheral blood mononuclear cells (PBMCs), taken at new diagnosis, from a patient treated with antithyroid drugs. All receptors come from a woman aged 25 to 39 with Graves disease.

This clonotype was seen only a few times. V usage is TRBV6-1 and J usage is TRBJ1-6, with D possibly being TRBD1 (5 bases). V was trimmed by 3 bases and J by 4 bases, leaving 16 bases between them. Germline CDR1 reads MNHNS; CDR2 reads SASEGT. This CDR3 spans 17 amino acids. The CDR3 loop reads CASSDLPSGTYNSPLHF. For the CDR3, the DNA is TGTGCCAGCAGTGACCTACCATCAGGGACTTATAATTCACCCCTCCACTTT.

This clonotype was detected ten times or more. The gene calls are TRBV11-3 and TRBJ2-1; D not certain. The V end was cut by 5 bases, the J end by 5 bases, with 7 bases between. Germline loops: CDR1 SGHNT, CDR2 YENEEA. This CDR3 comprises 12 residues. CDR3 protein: CASSRTHNEQFF. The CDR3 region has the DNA TGTGCCAGCAGCCGAACCCACAATGAGCAGTTCTTC.

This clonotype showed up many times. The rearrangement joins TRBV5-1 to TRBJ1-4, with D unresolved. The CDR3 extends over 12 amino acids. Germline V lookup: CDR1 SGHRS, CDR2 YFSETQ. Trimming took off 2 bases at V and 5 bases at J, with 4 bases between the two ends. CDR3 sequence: CASSFSNEKLFF. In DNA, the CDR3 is TGCGCCAGCAGCTTCTCCAATGAAAAACTGTTTTTT.

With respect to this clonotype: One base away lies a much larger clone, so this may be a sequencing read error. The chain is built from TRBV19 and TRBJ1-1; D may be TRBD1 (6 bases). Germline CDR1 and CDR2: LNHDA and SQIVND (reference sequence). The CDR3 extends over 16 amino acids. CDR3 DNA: TGTGCCAGTAGTTCCCCGAAGACAGGACCGAACGCTGAAGCTTTCTTT. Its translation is CASSSPKTGPNAEAFF.

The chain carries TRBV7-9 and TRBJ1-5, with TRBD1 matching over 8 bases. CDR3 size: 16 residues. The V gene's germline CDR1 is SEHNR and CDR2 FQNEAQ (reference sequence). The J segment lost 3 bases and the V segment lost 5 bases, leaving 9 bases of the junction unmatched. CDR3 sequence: CASSSNRDRNNQPQHF. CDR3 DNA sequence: TGTGCCAGCAGCAGTAACCGGGACAGGAACAATCAGCCCCAGCATTTT.

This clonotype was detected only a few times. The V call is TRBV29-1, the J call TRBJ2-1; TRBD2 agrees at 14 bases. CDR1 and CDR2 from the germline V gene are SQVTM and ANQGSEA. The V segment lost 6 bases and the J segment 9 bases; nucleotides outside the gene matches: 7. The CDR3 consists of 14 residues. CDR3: CSVVTSGRAIEQFF. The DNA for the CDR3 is TGCAGCGTAGTGACTAGCGGGAGGGCCATTGAGCAGTTCTTC.

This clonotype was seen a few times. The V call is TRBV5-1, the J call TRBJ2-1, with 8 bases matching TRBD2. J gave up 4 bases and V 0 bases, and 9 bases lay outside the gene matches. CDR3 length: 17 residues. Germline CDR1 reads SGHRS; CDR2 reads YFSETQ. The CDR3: CASSLVTSGGGYNEQFF. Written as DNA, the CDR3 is TGCGCCAGCAGCTTGGTAACTAGCGGAGGGGGATACAATGAGCAGTTCTTC. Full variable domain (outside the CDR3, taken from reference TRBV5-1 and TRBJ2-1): KAGVTQTPRYLIKTRGQQVTLSCSPISGHRSVSWYQQTPGQGLQFLFEYFSETQRNKGNFPGRFSGRQFSNSRSEMNVSTLELGDSALYLCASSLVTSGGGYNEQFFGPGTRLTVL.

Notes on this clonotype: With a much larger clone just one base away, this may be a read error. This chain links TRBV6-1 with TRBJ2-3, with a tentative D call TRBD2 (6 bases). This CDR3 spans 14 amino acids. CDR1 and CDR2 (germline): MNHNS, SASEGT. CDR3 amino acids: CASSGGVHTDAQYF. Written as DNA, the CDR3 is TGTGCCAGCAGTGGCGGGGTCCACACAGATGCGCAGTATTTT.

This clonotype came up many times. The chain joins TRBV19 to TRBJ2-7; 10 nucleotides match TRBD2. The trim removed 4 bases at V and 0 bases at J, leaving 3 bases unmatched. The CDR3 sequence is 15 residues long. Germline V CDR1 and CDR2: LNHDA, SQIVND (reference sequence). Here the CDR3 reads CASSTSGGNSYEQYF. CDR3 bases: TGTGCCAGTAGTACTAGCGGGGGTAACTCCTACGAGCAGTACTTC.

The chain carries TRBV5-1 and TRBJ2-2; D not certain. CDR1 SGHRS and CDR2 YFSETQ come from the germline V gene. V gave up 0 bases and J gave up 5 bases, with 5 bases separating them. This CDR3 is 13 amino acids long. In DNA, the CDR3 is TGCGCCAGCAGCTTGGCACAAACCGGGGAGCTGTTTTTT. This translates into CASSLAQTGELFF.

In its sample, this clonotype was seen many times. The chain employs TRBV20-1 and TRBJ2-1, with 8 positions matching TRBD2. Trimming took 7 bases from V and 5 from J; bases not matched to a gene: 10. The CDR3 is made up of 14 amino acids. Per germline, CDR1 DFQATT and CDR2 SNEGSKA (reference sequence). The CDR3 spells CSVRPGLGNNEQFF. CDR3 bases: TGCAGTGTCAGACCGGGACTAGGAAACAATGAGCAGTTCTTC.

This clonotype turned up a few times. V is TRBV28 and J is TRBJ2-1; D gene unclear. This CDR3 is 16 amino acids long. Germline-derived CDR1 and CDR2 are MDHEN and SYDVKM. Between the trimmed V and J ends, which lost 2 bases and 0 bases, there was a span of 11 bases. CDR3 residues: CASSLIWSSSYNEQFF. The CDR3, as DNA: TGTGCCAGCAGTTTAATATGGTCGAGCTCCTACAATGAGCAGTTCTTC. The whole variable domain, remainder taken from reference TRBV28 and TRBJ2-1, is DVKVTQSSRYLVKRTGEKVFLECVQDMDHENMFWYRQDPGLGLRLIYFSYDVKMKEKGDIPEGYSVSREKKERFSLILESASTNQTSMYLCASSLIWSSSYNEQFFGPGTRLTVL.

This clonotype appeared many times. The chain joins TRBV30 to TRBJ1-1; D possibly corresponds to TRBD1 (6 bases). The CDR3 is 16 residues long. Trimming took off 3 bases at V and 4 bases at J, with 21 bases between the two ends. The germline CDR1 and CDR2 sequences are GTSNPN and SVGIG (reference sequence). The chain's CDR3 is CAWSVGASEGGTEAFF. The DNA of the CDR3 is TGTGCCTGGAGCGTGGGGGCGAGCGAGGGAGGCACTGAAGCTTTCTTT.

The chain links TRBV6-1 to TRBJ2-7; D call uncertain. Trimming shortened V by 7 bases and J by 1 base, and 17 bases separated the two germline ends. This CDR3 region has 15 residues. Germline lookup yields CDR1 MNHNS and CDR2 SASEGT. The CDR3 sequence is CASTPSGPGSYEQYF. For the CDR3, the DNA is TGTGCCAGCACACCATCCGGGCCCGGTTCCTACGAGCAGTACTTC.

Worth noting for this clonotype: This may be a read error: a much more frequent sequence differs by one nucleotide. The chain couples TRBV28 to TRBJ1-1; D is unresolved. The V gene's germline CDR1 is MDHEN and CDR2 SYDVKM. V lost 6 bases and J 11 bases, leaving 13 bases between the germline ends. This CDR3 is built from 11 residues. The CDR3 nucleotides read TGTGCCAGCAGCACCCGGATGGGGGCTTTCTTT. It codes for CASSTRMGAFF.

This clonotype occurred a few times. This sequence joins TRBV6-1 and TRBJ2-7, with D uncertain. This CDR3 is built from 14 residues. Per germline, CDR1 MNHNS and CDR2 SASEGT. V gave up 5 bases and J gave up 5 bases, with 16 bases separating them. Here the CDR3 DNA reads TGTGCCAGCAGTAAAACAAGTAGGGTTAACGAGCAGTACTTC. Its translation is CASSKTSRVNEQYF.

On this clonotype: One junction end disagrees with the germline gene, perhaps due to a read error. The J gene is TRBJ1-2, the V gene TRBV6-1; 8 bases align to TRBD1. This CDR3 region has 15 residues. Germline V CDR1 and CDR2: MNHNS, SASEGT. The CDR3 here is CASGEWDRRSYGYTF. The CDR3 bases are TGTGCCAGCGGTGAGTGGGACAGGAGGAGCTATGGCTACACCTTC.

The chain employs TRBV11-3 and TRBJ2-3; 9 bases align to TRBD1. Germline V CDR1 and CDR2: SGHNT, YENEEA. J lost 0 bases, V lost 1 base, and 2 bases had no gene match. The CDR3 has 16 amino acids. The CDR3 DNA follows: TGTGCCAGCAGCTTAGGGGACAGGGTGAGCACAGATACGCAGTATTTT. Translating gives CASSLGDRVSTDTQYF.

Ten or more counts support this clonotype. CDR3 loop: CATSREQGAQPQHF. Here the CDR3 DNA reads TGTGCCACCAGCAGAGAGCAGGGGGCACAGCCCCAGCATTTT. V is TRBV15 and J is TRBJ1-5; 8 bases are shared with TRBD1. Germline trimming cut 0 bases from V and 7 bases from J; bases unmatched to any gene: 2. There are 14 residues in the CDR3. The V gene's germline CDR1 is LNHNV and CDR2 YYDKDF (reference sequence).

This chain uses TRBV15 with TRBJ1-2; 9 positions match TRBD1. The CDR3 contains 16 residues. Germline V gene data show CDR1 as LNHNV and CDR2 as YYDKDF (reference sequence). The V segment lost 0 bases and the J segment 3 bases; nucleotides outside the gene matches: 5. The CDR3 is CATSRDIGTGHYGYTF. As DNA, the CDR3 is TGTGCCACCAGCAGAGATATTGGGACAGGGCACTATGGCTACACCTTC.

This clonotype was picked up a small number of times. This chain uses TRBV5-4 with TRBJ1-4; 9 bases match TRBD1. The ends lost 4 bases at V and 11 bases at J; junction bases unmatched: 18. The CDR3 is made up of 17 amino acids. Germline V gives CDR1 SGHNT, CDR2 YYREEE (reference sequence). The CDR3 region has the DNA TGTGCCAGCAGCCCTGGACAGGGGATTGCTGGCTCGGAGAAACTGTTTTTT. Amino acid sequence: CASSPGQGIAGSEKLFF.

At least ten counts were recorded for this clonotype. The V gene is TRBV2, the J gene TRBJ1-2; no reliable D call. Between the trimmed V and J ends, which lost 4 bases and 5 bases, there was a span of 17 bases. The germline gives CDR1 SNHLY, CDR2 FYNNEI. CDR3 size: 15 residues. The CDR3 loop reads CASSADSVRLYGYTF. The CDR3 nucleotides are TGTGCCAGCAGTGCCGACTCGGTACGATTGTATGGCTACACCTTC.

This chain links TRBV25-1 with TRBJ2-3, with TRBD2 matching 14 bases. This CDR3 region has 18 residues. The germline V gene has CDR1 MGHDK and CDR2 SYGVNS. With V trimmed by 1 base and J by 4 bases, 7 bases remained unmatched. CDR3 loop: CASSEFPGTSGSSDTQYF. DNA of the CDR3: TGTGCCAGCAGTGAATTTCCCGGGACTAGCGGGAGCTCAGATACGCAGTATTTT.

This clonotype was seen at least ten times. CDR3 amino acids: CASTLRQGSGYSNQPQHF. The CDR3 region has the DNA TGTGCCAGTACCCTAAGGCAGGGGAGTGGGTATAGCAATCAGCCCCAGCATTTT. The chain carries TRBV19 and TRBJ1-5; tentatively, D is TRBD1 (6 bases). Germline V lookup: CDR1 LNHDA, CDR2 SQIVND (reference sequence). CDR3 size: 18 residues. V gave up 7 bases and J gave up 0 bases, with 22 bases separating them.

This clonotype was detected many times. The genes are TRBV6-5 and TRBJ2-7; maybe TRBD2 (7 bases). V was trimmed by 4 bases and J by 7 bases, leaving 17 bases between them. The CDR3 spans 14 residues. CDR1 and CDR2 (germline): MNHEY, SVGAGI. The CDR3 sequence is CASSSPRGRIEQYF. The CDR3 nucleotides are TGTGCCAGCAGTTCCCCGCGGGGGCGGATTGAGCAGTACTTC.

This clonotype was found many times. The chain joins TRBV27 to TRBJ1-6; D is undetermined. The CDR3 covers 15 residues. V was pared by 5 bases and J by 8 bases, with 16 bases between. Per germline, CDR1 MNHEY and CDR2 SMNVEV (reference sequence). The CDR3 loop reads CASSPWGASDSPLHF. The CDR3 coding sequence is TGTGCCAGCAGTCCGTGGGGAGCGTCGGATTCACCCCTCCACTTT.

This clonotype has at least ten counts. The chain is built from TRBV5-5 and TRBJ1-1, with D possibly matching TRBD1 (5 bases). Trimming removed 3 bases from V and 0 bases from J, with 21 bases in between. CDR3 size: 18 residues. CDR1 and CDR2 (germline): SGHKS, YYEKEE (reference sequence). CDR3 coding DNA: TGTGCCAGCAGCTCCGAAATTGGGGGGGTACCCCTGAACACTGAAGCTTTCTTT. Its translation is CASSSEIGGVPLNTEAFF.

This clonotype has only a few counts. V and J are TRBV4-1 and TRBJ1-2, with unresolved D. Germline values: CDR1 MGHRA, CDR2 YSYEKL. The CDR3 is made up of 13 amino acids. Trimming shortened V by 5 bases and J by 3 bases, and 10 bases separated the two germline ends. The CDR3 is CASSGAGYYGYTF. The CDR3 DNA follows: TGCGCCAGCAGCGGTGCGGGTTACTATGGCTACACCTTC.

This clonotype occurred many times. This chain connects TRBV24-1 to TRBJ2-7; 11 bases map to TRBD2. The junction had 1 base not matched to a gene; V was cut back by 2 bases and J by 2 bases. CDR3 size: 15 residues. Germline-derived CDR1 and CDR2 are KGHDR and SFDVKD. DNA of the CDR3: TGTGCCACCAGTGATTCACTAGCGGGGGCCTACGAGCAGTACTTC. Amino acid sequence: CATSDSLAGAYEQYF.